This T cell receptor beta chain was profiled in a study of blood T cell repertoires in COVID-19. The overall study: In each case, the material was cDNA or gDNA derived from T cells, B-cell-depleted T cells, or PBMCs.

Repertoires were generated with immunoSEQ multiplex PCR, while TCRdb's copy carries only in-frame clones and drops some. The sample lists roughly 200,000 clones; approximately 94% were seen once. Sequenced sample: peripheral blood. The receptor was isolated from a young man with COVID-19, enrolled during active disease.

In DNA, the CDR3 is TGTGCCAGCAGCCCTGGGACAGGGACCGAAGCTTTCTTT. Protein product: CASSPGTGTEAFF. The chain has TRBV7-9 and TRBJ1-1; 9 nucleotides agree with TRBD1. This CDR3 has 13 residues. V gave up 5 bases and J gave up 8 bases; unmatched junction bases: 6. The V gene's germline CDR1 is SEHNR and CDR2 FQNEAQ (reference sequence). The entire variable domain, with the rest obtained from reference TRBV7-9 and TRBJ1-1, is as follows: DTGVSQNPRHKITKRGQNVTFRCDPISEHNRLYWYRQTLGQGPEFLTYFQNEAQLEKSRLLSDRFSAERPKGSFSTLEIQRTEQGDSAMYLCASSPGTGTEAFFGQGTRLTVV.